The clone carrying this T cell receptor (beta chain) came up a few times. As yet, its antigen is unknown. Produced via immunoSEQ multiplex PCR; TCRdb's table is partial and in-frame only. The data show some 150,000 clones, 85% to 90% seen once. The sample belongs to a study of T cell responses to AZD1222 COVID-19 vaccine. Study outcomes and limitations: Donors were chiefly white British, with a greater number of females, and clonal diversity was perhaps underestimated. No day 14 peak samples; only post-peak repertoires were characterized. Nearly half of unique spike-specific TCRs reportedly avoided B.1.351 and B.1.1.7 mutated regions. Dominant at 160-218 and 743-854, vaccine-associated CD4 TCRs also spanned spike.

The CDR3 is 15 amino acids. The germline V and J ends were trimmed by 3 bases and 1 base, with 12 bases remaining between them. The germline V gene encodes CDR1 SEHNR and CDR2 FQNEAQ (reference sequence). The sample consisted of peripheral blood, taken 28 days after the second AZD1222 dose. V gene TRBV7-9 combines with J gene TRBJ2-5; tentative D call: TRBD2 (5 bases). This TCR was sampled from an adult who received the AZD1222 COVID-19 vaccine. CDR3 sequence (DNA): TGTGCCAGCAGCTTCCCCGAAAGCGGCCAAGAGACCCAGTACTTC. It is translated as CASSFPESGQETQYF.